This is a list of T cell receptor beta chains from one sample in a study of shared clonotypes between healthy human individuals. Repertoires were generated with immunoSEQ multiplex PCR, while TCRdb's copy carries only in-frame clones and drops some. The sample consists of 2,100,000 or so clones, 95% of them appearing once. Sequencing input: naive CD4+ T cells sorted from blood. The receptors here all came from a man in his late teens or twenties in good health. Each CDR3 is given without its conserved first and last residue.

cdr3_aa j_call v_call
ASSLSGLGAGGYT TRBJ1-2 TRBV7-9
ASTSESTGSYEQY TRBJ2-7 TRBV28
ASSFGSSGRVTDTQY TRBJ2-3 TRBV11-3
ASSPGLRGRDEQY TRBJ2-7 TRBV28
ASSRVPDTQY TRBJ2-3 TRBV11-2
STPGSYEQY TRBJ2-7 TRBV20-1
ASSPRGQGGRYT TRBJ1-2 TRBV7-2
SAPSRGEQY TRBJ2-7 TRBV20-1
ASSQTGSSYNSPLH TRBJ1-6 TRBV7-6
ASSSGTGVNSYEQY TRBJ2-7 TRBV5-1
ARAGITPGYYGYT TRBJ1-2 TRBV30
AISAGYGYEQY TRBJ2-7 TRBV10-3
ASSLRDRDGANVLT TRBJ2-6 TRBV7-2
ASSLRTGRDEKLF TRBJ1-4 TRBV5-1
ASSYGAGGEYGYT TRBJ1-2 TRBV6-6
ASRRAQQGFYEQY TRBJ2-7 TRBV5-8
ASSRTGSGNTIY TRBJ1-3 TRBV6-5
ASSSGRTSGLYEQY TRBJ2-7 TRBV5-4
ASSQPTGGNTGELF TRBJ2-2 TRBV5-4
ASSFDDNEQF TRBJ2-1 TRBV11-3
ASSPQRGPGYNEQF TRBJ2-1 TRBV10-2
ASRQDRALTTEAF TRBJ1-1 TRBV6-5
ASSAIGYNEQF TRBJ2-1 TRBV2
ASSLEGTQETQY TRBJ2-5 TRBV5-6
ASSSPGGGMQTQY TRBJ2-5 TRBV11-2
AIRPTVLYGYT TRBJ1-2 TRBV10-3
ASSPQGGSGIKNSPLH TRBJ1-6 TRBV19
AISGPGGSETQY TRBJ2-5 TRBV10-3
ASCNDSSREQY TRBJ2-7 TRBV5-8
ASGVRDRGEDTQY TRBJ2-3 TRBV12-5
ASSPLTSGGYNEQF TRBJ2-1 TRBV18
ASSPLGRHADTQY TRBJ2-3 TRBV5-1
ASSPRDRVHYEQF TRBJ2-1 TRBV6-6
ASSSLELDADTQY TRBJ2-3 TRBV28
ASSQDLSRGYT TRBJ1-2 TRBV4-1
SVARGGSYNEQF TRBJ2-1 TRBV29-1
ASSMVMSSGANVLT TRBJ2-6 TRBV19
ASSFTSGARETQY TRBJ2-5 TRBV11-2
ASSLRGRVQETQY TRBJ2-5 TRBV7-2
SVDTGNPATDTQY TRBJ2-3 TRBV29-1
ASSLGERLATNEKLF TRBJ1-4 TRBV5-1
ACCGSTDTQY TRBJ2-3 TRBV30
ASSRMGANTGELF TRBJ2-2 TRBV5-1
ASSYSGRSEAF TRBJ1-1 TRBV6-5
ASSLLGQGYNEQF TRBJ2-1 TRBV5-1
ASSLFGHSGSTDTQY TRBJ2-3 TRBV2
ASSEMGAGELF TRBJ2-2 TRBV2
ASSVDRGPGYT TRBJ1-2 TRBV2
ASSSRTSEGTDTQY TRBJ2-3 TRBV11-3
ASRIGGGSGNTIY TRBJ1-3 TRBV6-1
AWSSAGHPNTEAF TRBJ1-1 TRBV30
AGSGPDDLSEQY TRBJ2-7 TRBV28
ASSFASLGQMGNTIY TRBJ1-3 TRBV7-6
ASRDLGQGANYGYT TRBJ1-2 TRBV28
ASSGERGETQY TRBJ2-5 TRBV2
ASSQPTSHPNYGYT TRBJ1-2 TRBV4-1
ASGLRPGGSPLH TRBJ1-6 TRBV12-5
ASSLMGQSTNEKLF TRBJ1-4 TRBV5-6
ASSSHGLAETNEQY TRBJ2-7 TRBV10-1
AWSYISNQPQH TRBJ1-5 TRBV30